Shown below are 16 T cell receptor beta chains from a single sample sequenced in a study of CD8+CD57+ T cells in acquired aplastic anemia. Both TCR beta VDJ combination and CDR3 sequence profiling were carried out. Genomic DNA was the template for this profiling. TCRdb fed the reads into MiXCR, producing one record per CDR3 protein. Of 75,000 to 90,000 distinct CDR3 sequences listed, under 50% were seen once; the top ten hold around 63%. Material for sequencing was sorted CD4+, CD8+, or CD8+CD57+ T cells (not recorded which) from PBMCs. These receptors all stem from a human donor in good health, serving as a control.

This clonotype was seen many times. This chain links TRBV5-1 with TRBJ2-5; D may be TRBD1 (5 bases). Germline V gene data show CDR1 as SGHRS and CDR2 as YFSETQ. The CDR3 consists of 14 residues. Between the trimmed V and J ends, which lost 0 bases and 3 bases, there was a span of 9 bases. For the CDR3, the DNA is TGCGCCAGCAGCTTGGAGCAGGGCGAAGAGACCCAGTACTTC. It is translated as CASSLEQGEETQYF.

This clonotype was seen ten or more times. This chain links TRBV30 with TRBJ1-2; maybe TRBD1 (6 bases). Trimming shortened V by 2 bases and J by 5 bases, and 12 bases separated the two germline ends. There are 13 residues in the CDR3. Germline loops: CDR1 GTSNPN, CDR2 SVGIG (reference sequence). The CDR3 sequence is CAWSPGVGYGYTF. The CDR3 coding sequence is TGTGCCTGGAGTCCAGGGGTCGGGTATGGCTACACCTTC.

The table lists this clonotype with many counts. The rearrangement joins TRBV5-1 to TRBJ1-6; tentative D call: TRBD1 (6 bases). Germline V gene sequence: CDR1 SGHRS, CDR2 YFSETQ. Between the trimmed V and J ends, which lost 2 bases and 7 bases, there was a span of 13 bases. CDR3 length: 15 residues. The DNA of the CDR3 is TGCGCCAGCAGCTTTGAGTTGGGGGGCAATTCACCCCTCCACTTT. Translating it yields CASSFELGGNSPLHF.

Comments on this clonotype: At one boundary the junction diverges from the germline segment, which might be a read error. CDR3 protein: CAISESPPGRYSNYGYTF. The CDR3 bases are TGTGCCATCAGTGAGTCCCCGCCCGGCAGATACTCTAACTATGGCTACACCTTC. This sequence joins TRBV10-1 and TRBJ1-2; D gene uncertain. CDR3 length: 18 residues. Germline V gene data show CDR1 as WNHNN and CDR2 as SYGVQD (reference sequence).

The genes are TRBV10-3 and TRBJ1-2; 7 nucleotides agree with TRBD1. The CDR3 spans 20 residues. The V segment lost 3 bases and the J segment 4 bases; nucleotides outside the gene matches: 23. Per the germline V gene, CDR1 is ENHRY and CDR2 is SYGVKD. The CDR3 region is CAISDSTMDMGRQGIYGYTF. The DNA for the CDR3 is TGTGCCATCAGTGATTCCACCATGGACATGGGCAGACAGGGAATCTATGGCTACACCTTC.

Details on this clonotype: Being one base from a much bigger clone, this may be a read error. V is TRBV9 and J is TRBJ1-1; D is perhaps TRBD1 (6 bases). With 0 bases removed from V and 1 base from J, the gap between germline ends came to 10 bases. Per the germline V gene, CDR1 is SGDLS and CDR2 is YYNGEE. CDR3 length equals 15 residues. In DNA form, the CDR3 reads TGTGCCAGCAGCGTAGGAGGAGGGGGGAACACTGAAGCTTTCTTT. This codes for CASSVGGGGNTEAFF. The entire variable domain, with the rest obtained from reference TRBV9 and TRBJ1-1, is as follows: DSGVTQTPKHLITATGQRVTLRCSPRSGDLSVYWYQQSLDQGLQFLIQYYNGEERAKGNILERFSAQQFPDLHSELNLSSLELGDSALYFCASSVGGGGNTEAFFGQGTRLTVV.

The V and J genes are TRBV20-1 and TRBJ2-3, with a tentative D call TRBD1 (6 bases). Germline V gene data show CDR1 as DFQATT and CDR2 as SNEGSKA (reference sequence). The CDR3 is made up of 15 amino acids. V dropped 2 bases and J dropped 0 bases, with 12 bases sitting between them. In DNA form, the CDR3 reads TGCAGTGCTAGAAAAGGTACAGGGAGCACAGATACGCAGTATTTT. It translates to CSARKGTGSTDTQYF.

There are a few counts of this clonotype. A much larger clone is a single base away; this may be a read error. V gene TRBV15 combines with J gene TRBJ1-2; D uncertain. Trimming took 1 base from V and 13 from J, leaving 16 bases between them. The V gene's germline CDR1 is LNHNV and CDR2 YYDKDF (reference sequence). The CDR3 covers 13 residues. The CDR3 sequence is CATSRGSTDPVTF. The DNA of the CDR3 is TGTGCCACCAGCAGAGGTTCGACCGACCCGGTCACCTTC. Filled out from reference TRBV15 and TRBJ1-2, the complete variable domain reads DAMVIQNPRYQVTQFGKPVTLSCSQTLNHNVMYWYQQKSSQAPKLLFHYYDKDFNNEADTPDNFQSRRPNTSFCFLDIRSPGLGDTAMYLCATSRGSTDPVTFGSGTRLTVV.

CDR3 sequence reads: CASSETSGRVADTQYF. The CDR3 DNA reads as TGTGCCAGCAGTGAGACTAGCGGGAGAGTAGCAGATACGCAGTATTTT. The chain employs TRBV2 and TRBJ2-3; 12 bases are shared with TRBD2. Losses at the gene ends were 3 bases for V and 4 bases for J; bases not matched to a gene: 5. This CDR3 contains 16 residues. Germline CDR1 and CDR2: SNHLY and FYNNEI.

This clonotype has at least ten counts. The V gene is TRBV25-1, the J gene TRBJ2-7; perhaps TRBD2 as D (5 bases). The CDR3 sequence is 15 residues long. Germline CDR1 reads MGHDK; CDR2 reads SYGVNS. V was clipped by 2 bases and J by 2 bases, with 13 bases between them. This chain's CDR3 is CASSEEGWVPYEQYF. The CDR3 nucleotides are TGTGCCAGCAGTGAAGAGGGATGGGTCCCCTACGAGCAGTACTTC.

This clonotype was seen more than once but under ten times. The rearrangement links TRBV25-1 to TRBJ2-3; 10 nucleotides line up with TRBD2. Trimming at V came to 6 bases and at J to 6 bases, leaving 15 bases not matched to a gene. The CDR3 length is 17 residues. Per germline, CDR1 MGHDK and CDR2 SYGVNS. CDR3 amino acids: CASSNPALAGAGDTQYF. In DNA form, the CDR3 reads TGTGCCAGCAGCAACCCTGCCCTAGCGGGAGCGGGTGATACGCAGTATTTT.

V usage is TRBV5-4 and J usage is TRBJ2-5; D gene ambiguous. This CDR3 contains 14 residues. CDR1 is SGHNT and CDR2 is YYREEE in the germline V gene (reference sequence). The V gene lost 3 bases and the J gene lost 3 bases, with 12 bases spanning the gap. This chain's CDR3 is CASSWNGVEETQYF. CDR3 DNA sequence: TGTGCCAGCAGCTGGAATGGGGTCGAAGAGACCCAGTACTTC.

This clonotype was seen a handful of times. The CDR3 is CASMELAALRDRETQYF. In DNA form, the CDR3 reads TGTGCCAGCATGGAGTTGGCCGCCCTCCGTGACCGAGAGACCCAGTACTTC. The chain combines TRBV11-2 with TRBJ2-5; D is unclear. This CDR3 is 17 amino acids long. Germline V lookup: CDR1 SGHAT, CDR2 FQNNGV. Trimming pared 7 bases from V and 4 bases from J, leaving 25 bases between.

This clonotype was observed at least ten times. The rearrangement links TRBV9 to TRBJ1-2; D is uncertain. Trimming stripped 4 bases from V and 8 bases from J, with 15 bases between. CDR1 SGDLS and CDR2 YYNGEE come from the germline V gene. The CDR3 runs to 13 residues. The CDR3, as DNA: TGTGCCAGCAGCCCGGTGAGGGTAGGCGGCTACACCTTC. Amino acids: CASSPVRVGGYTF.

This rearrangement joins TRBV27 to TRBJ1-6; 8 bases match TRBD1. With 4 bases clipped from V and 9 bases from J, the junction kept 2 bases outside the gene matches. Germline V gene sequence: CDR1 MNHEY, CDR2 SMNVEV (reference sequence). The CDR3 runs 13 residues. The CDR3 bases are TGTGCCAGCAGTTCGGGACAGGTTTCACCCCTCCACTTT. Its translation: CASSSGQVSPLHF.

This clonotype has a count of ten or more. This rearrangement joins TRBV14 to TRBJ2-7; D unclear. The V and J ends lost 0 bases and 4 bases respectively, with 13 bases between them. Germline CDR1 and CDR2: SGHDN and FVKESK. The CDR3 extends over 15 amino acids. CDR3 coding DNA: TGTGCCAGCAGCCAAGATAGCAACATACCGTACGAGCAGTACTTC. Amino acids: CASSQDSNIPYEQYF.